There are many counts of the clone carrying this TCR beta chain. This sample is part of a study of T-cell reconstitution after alpha-beta-depleted transplantation in children. CDR1 MNHEY and CDR2 SVGEGT come from the germline V gene. The CDR3 totals 16 residues. Trimming cost V 9 bases and J 2 bases; bases outside gene matches: 9. Preparing the TCRbeta library involved the use of unique molecular identifiers. TCRdb re-analysed the PCR reads in MiXCR, keeping a single row per CDR3 protein. The table records 190,000 or so distinct CDR3 sequences, just over 14% of them present only once. Specimen: PBMCs from the stem cell graft donor, collected from the stem cell graft. J is TRBJ2-2 and V is TRBV6-2 or TRBV6-3, with TRBD2 matching 10 bases. The clonotype was recovered from a human donor who donated a stem cell graft to a child with acute lymphoblastic leukemia. CDR3 nucleotide sequence: TGTGCCAGTCAAAGAGCGGGAGGGCGCAACACCGGGGAGCTGTTTTTT. This sequence encodes CASQRAGGRNTGELFF.